This paragraph reports one T cell receptor (beta chain). Its matching antigen is unknown. With 60 Vbeta and 13 Jbeta primers, the PCR was carried out. Clones were read by immunoSEQ multiplex PCR, and TCRdb kept only the in-frame ones, dropping some. The table shows 100,000 to 150,000 clones, with less than 85% occurring only once. This entry is derived from a study of cytomegalovirus exposure and HLA in healthy donors. General study results and limits: In vitro, three CMV-associated chains proved specific for CMV antigens.

The CDR3 length is 15 residues. The V gene's germline CDR1 is SGHRS and CDR2 YFSETQ. The V end was cut by 1 base, the J end by 1 base, with 9 bases between. This chain connects TRBV5-1 to TRBJ2-1; no definite D call. The sequence was collected from a man aged 25 to 40 in good health and CMV-seropositive. The sequenced material came from PBMCs. CDR3 region: CASSLSPSSYNEQFF. The CDR3 DNA reads TGCGCCAGCAGCTTGTCCCCTAGTTCCTACAATGAGCAGTTCTTC.